Below are 23 T cell receptor beta chains sequenced from a single sample in a study of blood T cell repertoires in COVID-19. Sequencing was performed with immunoSEQ multiplex PCR; in TCRdb, only in-frame clones are kept and a portion is missing. The sample lists about 200,000 clones, 85% to 90% occurring once. Input material: peripheral blood. The receptor source for this set is a woman between 45 and 65 years old with COVID-19, enrolled during active disease.

V usage is TRBV5-8 and J usage is TRBJ2-3, with 12 nucleotides matching TRBD2. Losses at the gene ends were 0 bases for V and 8 bases for J; bases not matched to a gene: 7. The CDR3 sequence is 16 residues long. The V gene's germline CDR1 is SGHTS and CDR2 YDEGEE. DNA of the CDR3: TGTGCCAGCAGCTTGGATCCTAGCGGGGGGGCGCGTACGCAGTATTTT. Protein sequence: CASSLDPSGGARTQYF. Filled out from reference TRBV5-8 and TRBJ2-3, the complete variable domain reads EAGVTQSPTHLIKTRGQQATLRCSPISGHTSVYWYQQALGLGLQFLLWYDEGEERNRGNFPPRFSGRQFPNYSSELNVNALELEDSALYLCASSLDPSGGARTQYFGPGTRLTVL.

CDR3 sequence (DNA): TGTGCCAGCAGTCGGGACAGGGACTACAATCAGCCCCAGCATTTT. It yields the protein CASSRDRDYNQPQHF. The chain is built from TRBV7-8 and TRBJ1-5, with 9 nucleotides matching TRBD1. V trimming: 6 bases; J trimming: 3 bases; junction bases outside the gene matches: 6. Looked up from germline, CDR1 is SGHVS and CDR2 is FQNEAQ. The CDR3 runs 15 residues.

The chain recombines TRBV4-1 with TRBJ1-5; D may be TRBD1 (5 bases). The CDR3 has 14 residues. Germline V lookup: CDR1 MGHRA, CDR2 YSYEKL. V shed 3 bases and J shed 7 bases, with 13 bases lying between them. Here the CDR3 DNA reads TGCGCCAGCAGCCAGGGGCCGGAGGGGCAGCCCCAGCATTTT. Protein sequence: CASSQGPEGQPQHF.

This clone was counted between two and nine times. The chain joins TRBV5-4 to TRBJ2-5, with a possible D match to TRBD2 (7 bases). Germline V gene lookup returns CDR1 SGHNT and CDR2 YYREEE (reference sequence). Trimming took 0 bases from V and 2 from J, leaving 17 bases between them. The CDR3 is 17 amino acids. In DNA form, the CDR3 reads TGTGCCAGCAGCTTGGGGAGGACTAGGGGGGGACAAGAGACCCAGTACTTC. This translates into CASSLGRTRGGQETQYF.

The chain carries TRBV19 and TRBJ2-3, with a tentative D call TRBD2 (7 bases). The V end lost 6 bases, the J end lost 2 bases, and 15 bases lay between the germline ends. The CDR3 consists of 15 residues. The germline V gene encodes CDR1 LNHDA and CDR2 SQIVND (reference sequence). CDR3 protein: CASRSRGAITDTQYF. The CDR3 DNA reads as TGTGCCAGTAGGTCACGGGGGGCAATCACAGATACGCAGTATTTT. The whole variable domain, remainder taken from reference TRBV19 and TRBJ2-3, is DGGITQSPKYLFRKEGQNVTLSCEQNLNHDAMYWYRQDPGQGLRLIYYSQIVNDFQKGDIAEGYSVSREKKESFPLTVTSAQKNPTAFYLCASRSRGAITDTQYFGPGTRLTVL.

Turning to this clone: The same CDR3 can be traced to other DNA sequences in this sample. CDR3 sequence: CASSLGGDTIYF. CDR3 coding DNA: TGTGCCAGCAGTTTAGGAGGAGACACCATATATTTT. The chain joins TRBV12-3 or TRBV12-4 to TRBJ1-3; D is uncertain. This CDR3 region has 12 residues. V lost 1 base to trimming and J lost 8 bases, with 6 bases between them.

This chain joins TRBV2 and TRBJ2-2, with 8 bases that match TRBD1. Trimming removed 5 bases from V and 1 base from J; junction bases left unmatched: 3. Germline V gives CDR1 SNHLY, CDR2 FYNNEI. This CDR3 spans 15 amino acids. The CDR3 DNA reads as TGTGCCAGCAGTTACAGGGGGTTGAACACCGGGGAGCTGTTTTTT. It yields the protein CASSYRGLNTGELFF.

This chain uses TRBV5-1 with TRBJ2-1, with no clear D. CDR1 SGHRS and CDR2 YFSETQ come from the germline V gene. The CDR3 consists of 13 residues. Trimming removed 4 bases from V and 7 bases from J, with 12 bases in between. The CDR3 loop reads CASSLDDWNEQFF. CDR3 DNA: TGCGCCAGCAGCCTGGACGACTGGAATGAGCAGTTCTTC.

The chain joins TRBV10-1 to TRBJ2-5; 9 nucleotides line up with TRBD1. V was clipped by 6 bases and J by 2 bases; unmatched bases: 7. The CDR3 is made up of 15 amino acids. Germline CDR1 and CDR2: WNHNN and SYGVQD (reference sequence). The CDR3 spells CASSAGQGPQETQYF. In DNA form, the CDR3 reads TGCGCCAGCAGCGCCGGACAGGGGCCTCAAGAGACCCAGTACTTC.

The gene calls are TRBV30 and TRBJ2-7; possibly TRBD2 for D (5 bases). The CDR3 sequence is 17 residues long. V gave up 2 bases and J gave up 3 bases, with 23 bases separating them. Germline V lookup: CDR1 GTSNPN, CDR2 SVGIG (reference sequence). The CDR3, as DNA: TGTGCCTGGAGTCTTAAGGAAGGGAGCTCTTTTTTCTACGAGCAGTACTTC. It yields the protein CAWSLKEGSSFFYEQYF.

V and J are TRBV3-1 (or the pseudogene TRBV3-2) and TRBJ2-2; 10 nucleotides agree with TRBD2. J lost 2 bases, V lost 4 bases, and 13 bases had no gene match. The CDR3 sequence is 19 residues long. The germline V gene has CDR1 LGHDT and CDR2 YNNKEL (reference sequence). The chain's CDR3 is CASSPGERGGSTNTGELFF. CDR3 DNA sequence: TGTGCCAGCAGCCCCGGGGAGCGGGGGGGGTCCACTAACACCGGGGAGCTGTTTTTT.

V gene TRBV9 combines with J gene TRBJ1-1; weak D call: TRBD1 (5 bases). The CDR3 spans 13 residues. Per the germline V gene, CDR1 is SGDLS and CDR2 is YYNGEE. Trimming took 3 bases from V and 2 from J, leaving 8 bases between them. In DNA form, the CDR3 reads TGTGCCAGCAGCGAGGACATTAACACTGAAGCTTTCTTT. Translating it yields CASSEDINTEAFF.

The V call is TRBV7-8, the J call TRBJ2-3, with D perhaps TRBD1 (5 bases). Germline V gene sequence: CDR1 SGHVS, CDR2 FQNEAQ. V was pared by 4 bases and J by 4 bases, with 21 bases between. The CDR3 is made up of 17 amino acids. For the CDR3, the DNA is TGTGCCAGCAGCTCCTCTGTGATTGGGGCCAGGTCAGATACGCAGTATTTT. It specifies CASSSSVIGARSDTQYF.

V usage is TRBV12-3 or TRBV12-4 and J usage is TRBJ1-6; weak D call: TRBD1 (5 bases). V gave up 3 bases and J gave up 14 bases, with 8 bases separating them. The CDR3 sequence is 11 residues long. The CDR3 here is CASSFGGALHF. The CDR3 DNA reads TGTGCCAGCAGTTTTGGAGGGGCCCTCCACTTT.

The rearrangement uses TRBV12-3 or TRBV12-4 and TRBJ1-2, with a weak D call TRBD1 (6 bases). The V and J ends lost 5 bases and 8 bases respectively, with 12 bases between them. This CDR3 comprises 12 residues. The CDR3 loop is CASSGQYRGYTF. The DNA of the CDR3 is TGTGCCAGCAGTGGACAGTACCGCGGCTACACCTTC.

A note on this clone: Other DNA sequences from this sample encode an identical CDR3 as well. The chain joins TRBV6-2 or TRBV6-3 to TRBJ1-2; possibly TRBD1 for D (5 bases). Per the germline V gene, CDR1 is MNHEY and CDR2 is SVGEGT. V dropped 2 bases and J dropped 8 bases, with 6 bases sitting between them. This CDR3 spans 11 amino acids. The CDR3 loop reads CASSYRGGYTF. The CDR3 nucleotides read TGTGCCAGCAGTTACAGGGGCGGCTACACCTTC.

The chain uses TRBV4-1 and TRBJ2-5, with TRBD2 matching over 10 bases. Germline V gene sequence: CDR1 MGHRA, CDR2 YSYEKL. Losses at the gene ends were 0 bases for V and 5 bases for J; bases not matched to a gene: 9. The length of the CDR3 is 17 residues. The CDR3 loop reads CASSQDSPAGGRETQYF. DNA for the CDR3: TGCGCCAGCAGCCAAGACTCCCCAGCGGGGGGGCGGGAGACCCAGTACTTC.

This rearrangement joins TRBV4-2 to TRBJ2-1, with D possibly matching TRBD2 (5 bases). Germline CDR1 is LGHNA and CDR2 is YNFKEQ. The V end was cut by 0 bases, the J end by 3 bases, with 12 bases between. The CDR3 has 16 residues. CDR3 protein: CASSQDLLDDYNEQFF. The CDR3 DNA is TGTGCCAGCAGCCAAGATCTACTAGACGACTACAATGAGCAGTTCTTC.

The chain employs TRBV5-5 and TRBJ2-3, with D maybe TRBD1 (5 bases). This CDR3 is 14 amino acids long. V lost 1 base and J lost 4, with 10 bases in between. Germline V gene data show CDR1 as SGHKS and CDR2 as YYEKEE (reference sequence). The CDR3 reads CASSLSPRADTQYF. In DNA, the CDR3 is TGTGCCAGCAGCTTGAGCCCCAGGGCAGATACGCAGTATTTT.

CDR3 protein: CATSRGGAFYGYTF. CDR3 in DNA: TGTGCCACCAGCAGAGGTGGGGCCTTCTATGGCTACACCTTC. The rearrangement joins TRBV15 to TRBJ1-2, with D perhaps matching TRBD1 (5 bases). The CDR3 sequence is 14 residues long. CDR1 and CDR2 (germline): LNHNV, YYDKDF (reference sequence). Trimming cost V 1 base and J 4 bases, with 10 bases left between them.

The chain uses TRBV7-9 and TRBJ1-4; perhaps TRBD1 as D (5 bases). Between the trimmed V and J ends, which lost 5 bases and 4 bases, there was a span of 11 bases. This CDR3 has 14 residues. Germline loops: CDR1 SEHNR, CDR2 FQNEAQ (reference sequence). Here the CDR3 reads CASSPGQGNEKLFF. The CDR3 nucleotides read TGTGCCAGCAGCCCAGGGCAAGGTAATGAAAAACTGTTTTTT. The whole variable domain, remainder taken from reference TRBV7-9 and TRBJ1-4, is DTGVSQNPRHKITKRGQNVTFRCDPISEHNRLYWYRQTLGQGPEFLTYFQNEAQLEKSRLLSDRFSAERPKGSFSTLEIQRTEQGDSAMYLCASSPGQGNEKLFFGSGTQLSVL.

The rearrangement joins TRBV18 to TRBJ1-4, with D hard to call. The CDR3 extends over 13 amino acids. Between the trimmed V and J ends, which lost 2 bases and 8 bases, there was a span of 9 bases. Germline V lookup: CDR1 KGHSH, CDR2 LQKENI. The DNA of the CDR3 is TGTGCCAGCTCACCATCCGACGGGGAAAAACTGTTTTTT. Its protein product is CASSPSDGEKLFF.

The V call is TRBV4-1, the J call TRBJ1-6; D uncertain. This CDR3 is 14 amino acids long. Germline V gene lookup returns CDR1 MGHRA and CDR2 YSYEKL. Trimming took 1 base from V and 10 from J, leaving 11 bases between them. This chain's CDR3 is CASSQVGERSPLHF. Written as DNA, the CDR3 is TGCGCCAGCAGCCAAGTAGGAGAACGCTCACCCCTCCACTTT.